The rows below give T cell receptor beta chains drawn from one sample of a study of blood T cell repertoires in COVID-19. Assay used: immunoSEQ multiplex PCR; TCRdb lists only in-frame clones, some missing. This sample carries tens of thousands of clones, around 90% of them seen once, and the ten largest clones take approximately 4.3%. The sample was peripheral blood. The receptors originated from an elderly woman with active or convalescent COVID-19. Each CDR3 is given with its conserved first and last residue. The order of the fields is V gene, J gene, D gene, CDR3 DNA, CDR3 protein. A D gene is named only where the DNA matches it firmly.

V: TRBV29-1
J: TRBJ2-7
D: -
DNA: TGCAGCGTTGTAGGGGTTCTCTACGAGCAGTACTTC
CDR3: CSVVGVLYEQYF

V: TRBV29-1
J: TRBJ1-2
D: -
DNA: TGCAGCGTTGAAGCAGGGACAAATGGCTACACCTTC
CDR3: CSVEAGTNGYTF

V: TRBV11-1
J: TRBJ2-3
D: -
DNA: TGTGCCAGCAGCTCCAGGGGTTTCGATACGCAGTATTTT
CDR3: CASSSRGFDTQYF

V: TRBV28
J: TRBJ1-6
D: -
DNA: TGTGCCAGCAACCGCGGGGGGGGCTCCTATAATTCACCCCTCCACTTT
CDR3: CASNRGGGSYNSPLHF

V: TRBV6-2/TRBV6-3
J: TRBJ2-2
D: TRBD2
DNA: TGTGCCAGCAGTTACAGGGGACTAGCGAGAACCGGGGAGCTGTTTTTT
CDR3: CASSYRGLARTGELFF

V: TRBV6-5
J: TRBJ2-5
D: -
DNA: TGTGCCAGCAACAAGAGGGGGAACCAAGAGACCCAGTACTTC
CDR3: CASNKRGNQETQYF

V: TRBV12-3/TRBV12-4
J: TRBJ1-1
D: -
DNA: TGTGCCAGCAGTCCCGAGAAGAACACTGAAGCTTTCTTT
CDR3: CASSPEKNTEAFF

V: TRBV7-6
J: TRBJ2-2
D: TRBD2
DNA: TGTGCCAGCAGCTTACTAGCGGGAGGGGCCGGGGAGCTGTTTTTT
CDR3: CASSLLAGGAGELFF

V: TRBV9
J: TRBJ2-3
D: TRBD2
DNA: TGTGCCAGCAGCGTAGTCAGCGGGAGTGCCACAGATACGCAGTATTTT
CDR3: CASSVVSGSATDTQYF

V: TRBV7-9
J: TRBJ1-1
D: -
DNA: TGTGCCAGCAGCTTAGATGGGTTCGGGAGAGGCGCTGAAGCTTTCTTT
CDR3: CASSLDGFGRGAEAFF

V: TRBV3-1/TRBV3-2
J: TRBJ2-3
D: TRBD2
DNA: TGTGCCAGCAGCCTCCGGCGGGGGGGGAGCACAGATACGCAGTATTTT
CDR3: CASSLRRGGSTDTQYF

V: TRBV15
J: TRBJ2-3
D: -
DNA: TGTGCCACCAGCAGAGATCAGGCAACGGGGTATAGCACAGATACGCAGTATTTT
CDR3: CATSRDQATGYSTDTQYF

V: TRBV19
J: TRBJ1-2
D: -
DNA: TGTGCCAGTAGACCATTAAGGGGAACCCCCGAGGAGAATGGAGGCTACACCTTC
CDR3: CASRPLRGTPEENGGYTF

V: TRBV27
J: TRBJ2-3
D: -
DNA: TGTGCCAGCAGTTTATACCCCAGCGGTAGAAGCTCAGATACGCAGTATTTT
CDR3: CASSLYPSGRSSDTQYF